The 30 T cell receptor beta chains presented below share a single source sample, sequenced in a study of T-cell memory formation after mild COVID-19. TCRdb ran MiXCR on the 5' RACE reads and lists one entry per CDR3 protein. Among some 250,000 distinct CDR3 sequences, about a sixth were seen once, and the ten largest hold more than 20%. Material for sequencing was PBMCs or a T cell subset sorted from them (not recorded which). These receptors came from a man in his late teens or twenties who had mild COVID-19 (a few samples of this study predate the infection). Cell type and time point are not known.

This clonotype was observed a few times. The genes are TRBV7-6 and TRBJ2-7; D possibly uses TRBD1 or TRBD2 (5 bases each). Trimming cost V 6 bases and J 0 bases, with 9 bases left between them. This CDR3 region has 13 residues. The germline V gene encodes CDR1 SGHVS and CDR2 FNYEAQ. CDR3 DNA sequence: TGTGCCAGCAGGGACGGGACCTCCTACGAGCAGTACTTC. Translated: CASRDGTSYEQYF.

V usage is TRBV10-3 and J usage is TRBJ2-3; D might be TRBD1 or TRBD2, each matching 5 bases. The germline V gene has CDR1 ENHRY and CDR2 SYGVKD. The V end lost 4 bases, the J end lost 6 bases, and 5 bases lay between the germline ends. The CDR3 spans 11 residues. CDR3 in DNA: TGTGCCATCAGTGGGGGGGATACGCAGTATTTT. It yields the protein CAISGGDTQYF.

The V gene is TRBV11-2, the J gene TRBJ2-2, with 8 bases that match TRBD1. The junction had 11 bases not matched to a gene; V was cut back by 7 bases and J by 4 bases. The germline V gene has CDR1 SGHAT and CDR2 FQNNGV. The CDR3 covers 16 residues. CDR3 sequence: CASIDSDRDSTGELFF. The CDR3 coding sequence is TGTGCCAGCATCGACTCGGACAGGGATAGCACCGGGGAGCTGTTTTTT.

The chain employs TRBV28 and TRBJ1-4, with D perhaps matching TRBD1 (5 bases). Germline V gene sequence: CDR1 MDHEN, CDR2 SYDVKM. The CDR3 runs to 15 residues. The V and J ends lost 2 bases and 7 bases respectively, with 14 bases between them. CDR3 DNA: TGTGCCAGCAGTTTAATCCGGGACCCCGCTGAAAAACTGTTTTTT. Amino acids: CASSLIRDPAEKLFF.

The CDR3 region has the DNA TGTGCCAGCAGTCAAGGGGACAGGGGGCCGAGGGCTTTCTTT. Amino acids: CASSQGDRGPRAFF. V and J are TRBV6-5 and TRBJ1-1; 12 bases are shared with TRBD1. Germline loops: CDR1 MNHEY, CDR2 SVGAGI. The CDR3 loop spans 14 amino acids. Trimming took 5 bases from V and 11 from J; bases not matched to a gene: 9.

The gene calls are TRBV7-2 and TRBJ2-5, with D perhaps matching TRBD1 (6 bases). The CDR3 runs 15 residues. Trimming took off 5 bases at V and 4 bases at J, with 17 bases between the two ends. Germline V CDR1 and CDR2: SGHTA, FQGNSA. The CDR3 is CASSENRVRTETQYF. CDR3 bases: TGTGCCAGCAGCGAGAACAGGGTCCGGACAGAGACCCAGTACTTC.

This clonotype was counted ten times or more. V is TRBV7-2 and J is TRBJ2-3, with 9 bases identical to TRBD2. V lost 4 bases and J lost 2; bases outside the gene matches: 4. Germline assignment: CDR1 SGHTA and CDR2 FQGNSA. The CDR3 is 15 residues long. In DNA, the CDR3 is TGTGCCAGCAGCTCCATAGCGGGGGCCACAGATACGCAGTATTTT. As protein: CASSSIAGATDTQYF. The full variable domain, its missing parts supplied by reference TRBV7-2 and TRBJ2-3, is GAGVSQSPSNKVTEKGKDVELRCDPISGHTALYWYRQSLGQGLEFLIYFQGNSAPDKSGLPSDRFSAERTGGSVSTLTIQRTQQEDSAVYLCASSSIAGATDTQYFGPGTRLTVL.

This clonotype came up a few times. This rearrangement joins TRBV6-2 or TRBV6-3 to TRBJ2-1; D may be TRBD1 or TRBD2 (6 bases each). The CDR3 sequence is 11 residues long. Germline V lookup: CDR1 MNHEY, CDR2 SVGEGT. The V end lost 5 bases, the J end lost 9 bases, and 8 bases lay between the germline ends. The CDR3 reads CASSEGGEQFF. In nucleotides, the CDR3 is TGTGCCAGCAGTGAGGGGGGTGAGCAGTTCTTC.

The DNA of the CDR3 is TGTGCCAGCTCACCAATCTCGGGGCCCACAGATACGCAGTATTTT. Its protein product is CASSPISGPTDTQYF. The chain couples TRBV18 to TRBJ2-3, with D perhaps TRBD1 or TRBD2 (5 bases each). The germline V gene has CDR1 KGHSH and CDR2 LQKENI. This CDR3 has 15 residues. Between the trimmed V and J ends, which lost 2 bases and 2 bases, there was a span of 11 bases.

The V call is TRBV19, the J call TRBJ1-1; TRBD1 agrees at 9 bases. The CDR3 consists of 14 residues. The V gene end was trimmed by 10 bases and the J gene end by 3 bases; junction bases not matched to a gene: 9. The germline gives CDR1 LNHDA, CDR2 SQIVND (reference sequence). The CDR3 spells CATIKDRGYTEAFF. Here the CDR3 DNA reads TGTGCCACCATTAAAGACAGGGGGTACACTGAAGCTTTCTTT.

Here the CDR3 DNA reads TGTGCCAGCAGCTTGAGAAGGTCCCCTCGGTATGAGCAGTTCTTC. Amino acids: CASSLRRSPRYEQFF. V gene TRBV5-6 combines with J gene TRBJ2-1; D is undetermined. CDR3 size: 15 residues. The V and J ends lost 1 base and 8 bases respectively, with 16 bases between them. Germline lookup yields CDR1 SGHDT and CDR2 YYEEEE.

CDR3 amino acids: CSALGQNQETQYF. The CDR3 bases are TGCAGTGCTCTCGGACAGAACCAAGAGACCCAGTACTTC. The chain has TRBV20-1 and TRBJ2-5, with D tentatively TRBD1 (6 bases). Trimming removed 5 bases at V and 0 bases at J, with 10 bases between. This CDR3 region has 13 residues. Germline CDR1 reads DFQATT; CDR2 reads SNEGSKA (reference sequence).

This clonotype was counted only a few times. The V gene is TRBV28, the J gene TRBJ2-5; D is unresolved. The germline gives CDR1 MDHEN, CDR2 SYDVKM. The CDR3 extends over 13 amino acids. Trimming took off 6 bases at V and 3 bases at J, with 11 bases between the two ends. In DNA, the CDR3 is TGTGCCAGCAGCCTTTCCCAGAAAGAGACCCAGTACTTC. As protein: CASSLSQKETQYF.

CDR3 sequence: CASSLDRVSDTQYF. CDR3 nucleotide sequence: TGTGCCAGCAGCTTGGACAGAGTATCAGATACGCAGTATTTT. This chain connects TRBV7-3 to TRBJ2-3, with a possible D match to TRBD1 (6 bases). The germline V and J ends were trimmed by 3 bases and 4 bases, with 11 bases remaining between them. CDR1 is SGHTA and CDR2 is FQGTGA in the germline V gene. The CDR3 is 14 amino acids.

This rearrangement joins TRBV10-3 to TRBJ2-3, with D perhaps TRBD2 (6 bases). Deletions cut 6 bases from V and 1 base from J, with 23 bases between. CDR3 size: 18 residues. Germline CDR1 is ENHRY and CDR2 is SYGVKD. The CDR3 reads CAISPRGATITGTDTQYF. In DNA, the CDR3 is TGTGCCATCAGCCCGCGGGGAGCCACGATCACGGGCACAGATACGCAGTATTTT.

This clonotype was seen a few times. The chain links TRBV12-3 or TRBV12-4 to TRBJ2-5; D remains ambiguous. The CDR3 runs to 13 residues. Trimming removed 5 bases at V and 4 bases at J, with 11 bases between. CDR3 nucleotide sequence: TGTGCCAGCAGTCCTGCCCTCCGAGAGACCCAGTACTTC. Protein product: CASSPALRETQYF.

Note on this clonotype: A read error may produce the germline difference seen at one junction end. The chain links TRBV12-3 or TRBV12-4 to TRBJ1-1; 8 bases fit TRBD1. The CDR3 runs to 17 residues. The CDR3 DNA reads TGTACCAGCATCACCGGGACAGGAAAAATCATGAACACTGAAGCTTTCTTT. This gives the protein CTSITGTGKIMNTEAFF.

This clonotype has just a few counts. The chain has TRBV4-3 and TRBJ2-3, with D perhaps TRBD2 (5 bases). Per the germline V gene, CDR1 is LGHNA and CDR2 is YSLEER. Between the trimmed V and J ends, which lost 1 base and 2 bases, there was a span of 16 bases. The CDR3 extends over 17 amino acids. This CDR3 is CASSQVFVTGFTDTQYF. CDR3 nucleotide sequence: TGCGCCAGCAGCCAAGTATTTGTCACGGGATTCACAGATACGCAGTATTTT.

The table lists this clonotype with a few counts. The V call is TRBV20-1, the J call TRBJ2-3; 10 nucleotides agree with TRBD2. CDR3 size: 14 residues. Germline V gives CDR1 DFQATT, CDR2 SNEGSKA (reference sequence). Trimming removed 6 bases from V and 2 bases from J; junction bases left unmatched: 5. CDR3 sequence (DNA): TGCAGTGCGGCACTAGCGGGGCTCACAGATACGCAGTATTTT. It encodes CSAALAGLTDTQYF.

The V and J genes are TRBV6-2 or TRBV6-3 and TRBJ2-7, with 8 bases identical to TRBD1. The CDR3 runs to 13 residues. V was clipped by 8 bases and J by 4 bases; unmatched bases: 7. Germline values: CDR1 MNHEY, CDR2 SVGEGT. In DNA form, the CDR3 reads TGTGCCAGCCGGACAGGGAGCCATTACGAGCAGTACGTC. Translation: CASRTGSHYEQYV.

CDR3 protein: CASSYKLYEQYF. The CDR3 bases are TGTGCCAGCAGTTACAAACTCTACGAGCAGTACTTC. The chain has TRBV6-6 and TRBJ2-7, with D hard to call. The V end lost 2 bases, the J end lost 3 bases, and 5 bases lay between the germline ends. The CDR3 runs 12 residues. The V gene's germline CDR1 is MNHNY and CDR2 SVGAGI (reference sequence).

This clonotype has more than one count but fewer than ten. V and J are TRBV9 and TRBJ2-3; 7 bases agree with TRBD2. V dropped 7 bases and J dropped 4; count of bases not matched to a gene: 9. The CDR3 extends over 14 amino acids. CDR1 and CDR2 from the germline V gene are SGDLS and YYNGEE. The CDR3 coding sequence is TGTGCCAGCGGCCAGCGGGGAGTGGCAGATACGCAGTATTTT. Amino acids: CASGQRGVADTQYF.

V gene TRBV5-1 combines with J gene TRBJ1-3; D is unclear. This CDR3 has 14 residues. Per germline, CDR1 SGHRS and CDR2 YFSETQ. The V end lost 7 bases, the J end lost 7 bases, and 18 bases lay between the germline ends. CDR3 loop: CASRPDPQVNTIYF. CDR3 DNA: TGCGCCAGCCGCCCGGACCCGCAGGTGAACACCATATATTTT.

The CDR3 DNA sequence: TGTGCCAGCGGTGGACAGGGAACGGACATTCAGTACTTC. Its protein product is CASGGQGTDIQYF. The V call is TRBV7-9, the J call TRBJ2-4; 8 positions agree with TRBD1. Per germline, CDR1 SEHNR and CDR2 FQNEAQ (reference sequence). With V trimmed by 8 bases and J by 8 bases, 8 bases remained unmatched. The CDR3 loop spans 13 amino acids.

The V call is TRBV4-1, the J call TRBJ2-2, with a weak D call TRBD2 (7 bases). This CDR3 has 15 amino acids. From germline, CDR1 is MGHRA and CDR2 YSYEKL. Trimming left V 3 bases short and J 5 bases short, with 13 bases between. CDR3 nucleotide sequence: TGCGCCAGCAGCCATCCGGGGGGCGAGACCGGGGAGCTGTTTTTT. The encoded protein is CASSHPGGETGELFF.

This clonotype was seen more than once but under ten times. The CDR3 DNA follows: TGTGCCAGCAGCCAAGAGTGGGGGACCAGTCCCCGGGATACGCAGTATTTT. It codes for CASSQEWGTSPRDTQYF. The chain joins TRBV14 to TRBJ2-3; D possibly uses TRBD1 or TRBD2 (5 bases each). The CDR3 sequence is 17 residues long. V was pared by 0 bases and J by 6 bases, with 19 bases between. Germline V gene sequence: CDR1 SGHDN, CDR2 FVKESK.

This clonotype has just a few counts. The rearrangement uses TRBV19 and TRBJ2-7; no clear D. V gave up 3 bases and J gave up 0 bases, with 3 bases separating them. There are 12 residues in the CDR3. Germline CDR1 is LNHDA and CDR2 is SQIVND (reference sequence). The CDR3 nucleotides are TGTGCCAGTAGTATGGACTCCTACGAGCAGTACTTC. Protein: CASSMDSYEQYF.

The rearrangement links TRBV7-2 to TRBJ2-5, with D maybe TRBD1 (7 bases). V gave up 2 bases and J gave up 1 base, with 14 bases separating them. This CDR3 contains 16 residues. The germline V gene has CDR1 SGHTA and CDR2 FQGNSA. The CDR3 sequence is CASSLNGGTAQETQYF. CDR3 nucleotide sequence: TGTGCCAGCAGCTTAAATGGGGGGACAGCCCAAGAGACCCAGTACTTC.

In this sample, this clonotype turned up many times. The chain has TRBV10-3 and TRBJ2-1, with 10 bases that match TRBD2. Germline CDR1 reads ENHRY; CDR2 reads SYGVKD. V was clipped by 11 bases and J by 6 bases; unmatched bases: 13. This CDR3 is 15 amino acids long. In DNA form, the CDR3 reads TGTGCCGCTAAGTCGCTAGCGGGGGCGCTCAATGAGCAGTTCTTC. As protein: CAAKSLAGALNEQFF.

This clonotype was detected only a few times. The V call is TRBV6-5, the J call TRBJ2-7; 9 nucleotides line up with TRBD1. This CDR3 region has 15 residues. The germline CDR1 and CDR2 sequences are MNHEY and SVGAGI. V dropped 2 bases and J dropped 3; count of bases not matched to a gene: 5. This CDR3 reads CASSYPGQGVYEQYF. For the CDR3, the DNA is TGTGCCAGCAGTTACCCGGGACAGGGAGTCTACGAGCAGTACTTC.